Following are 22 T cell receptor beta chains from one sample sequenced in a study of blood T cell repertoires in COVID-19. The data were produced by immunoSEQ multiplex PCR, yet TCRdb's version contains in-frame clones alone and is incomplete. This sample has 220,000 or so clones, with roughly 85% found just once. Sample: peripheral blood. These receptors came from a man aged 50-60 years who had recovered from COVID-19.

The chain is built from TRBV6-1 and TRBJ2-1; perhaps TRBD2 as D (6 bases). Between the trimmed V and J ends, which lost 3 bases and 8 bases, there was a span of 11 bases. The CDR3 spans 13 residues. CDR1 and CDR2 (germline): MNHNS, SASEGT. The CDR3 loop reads CASSDRWGDEQFF. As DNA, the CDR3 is TGTGCCAGCAGTGACAGGTGGGGGGATGAGCAGTTCTTC.

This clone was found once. The CDR3 nucleotides are TGTGCCACCAGTACACCCCGACAGGGAAGCACAGATACGCAGTATTTT. This codes for CATSTPRQGSTDTQYF. The chain joins TRBV24-1 to TRBJ2-3; 7 bases match TRBD1. Trimming at V came to 6 bases and at J to 0 bases, leaving 8 bases not matched to a gene. The CDR3 consists of 16 residues. Looked up from germline, CDR1 is KGHDR and CDR2 is SFDVKD.

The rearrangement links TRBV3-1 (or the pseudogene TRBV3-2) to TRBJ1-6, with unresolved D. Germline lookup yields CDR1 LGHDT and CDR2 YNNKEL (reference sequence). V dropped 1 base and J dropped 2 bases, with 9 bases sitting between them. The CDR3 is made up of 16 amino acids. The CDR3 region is CASSQVTEAYNSPLHF. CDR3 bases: TGTGCCAGCAGCCAAGTGACTGAAGCCTATAATTCACCCCTCCACTTT.

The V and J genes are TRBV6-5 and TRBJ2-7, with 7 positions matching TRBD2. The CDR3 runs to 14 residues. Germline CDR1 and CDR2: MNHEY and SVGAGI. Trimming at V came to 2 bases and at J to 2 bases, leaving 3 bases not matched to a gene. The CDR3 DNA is TGTGCCAGCAGTTACGGCGGGGGTACCTACGAGCAGTACTTC. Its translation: CASSYGGGTYEQYF.

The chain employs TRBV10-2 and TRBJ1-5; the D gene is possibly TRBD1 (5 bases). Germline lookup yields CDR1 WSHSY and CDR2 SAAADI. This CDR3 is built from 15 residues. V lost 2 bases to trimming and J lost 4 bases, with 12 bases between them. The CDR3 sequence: CASSEAGPPNQPQHF. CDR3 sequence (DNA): TGCGCCAGCAGTGAGGCAGGGCCCCCAAATCAGCCCCAGCATTTT.

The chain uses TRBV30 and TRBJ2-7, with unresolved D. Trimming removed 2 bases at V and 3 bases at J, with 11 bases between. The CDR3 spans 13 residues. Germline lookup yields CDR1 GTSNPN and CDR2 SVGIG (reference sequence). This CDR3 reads CAWSLGGVYEQYF. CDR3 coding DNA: TGTGCCTGGAGTTTAGGCGGAGTCTACGAGCAGTACTTC.

CDR3 nucleotide sequence: TGTGCCACCAGTGACAGTTCCTTGCAGGGAAGGGGGTACGAGCAGTACTTC. This sequence encodes CATSDSSLQGRGYEQYF. The rearrangement links TRBV24-1 to TRBJ2-7; the D gene is possibly TRBD1 (6 bases). Germline loops: CDR1 KGHDR, CDR2 SFDVKD. This CDR3 contains 17 residues. V was trimmed by 4 bases and J by 4 bases, leaving 22 bases between them.

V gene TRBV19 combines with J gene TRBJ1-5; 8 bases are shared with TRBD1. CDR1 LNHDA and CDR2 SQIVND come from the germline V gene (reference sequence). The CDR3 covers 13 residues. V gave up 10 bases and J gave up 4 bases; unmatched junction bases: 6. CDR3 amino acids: CATSDRANQPQHF. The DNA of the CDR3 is TGTGCCACTTCGGACAGGGCAAATCAGCCCCAGCATTTT.

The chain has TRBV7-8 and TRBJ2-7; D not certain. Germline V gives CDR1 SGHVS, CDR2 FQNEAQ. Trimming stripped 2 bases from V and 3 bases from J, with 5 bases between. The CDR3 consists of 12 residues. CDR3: CASSLQIYEQYF. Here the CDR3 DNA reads TGTGCCAGCAGCTTACAAATCTACGAGCAGTACTTC.

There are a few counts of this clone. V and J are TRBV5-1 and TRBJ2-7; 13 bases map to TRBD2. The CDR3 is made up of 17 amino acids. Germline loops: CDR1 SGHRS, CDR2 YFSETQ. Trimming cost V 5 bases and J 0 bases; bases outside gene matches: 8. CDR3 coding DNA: TGCGCCAGCAGTTGGACTAGCGGGAGCCCCAACTCCTACGAGCAGTACTTC. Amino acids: CASSWTSGSPNSYEQYF.

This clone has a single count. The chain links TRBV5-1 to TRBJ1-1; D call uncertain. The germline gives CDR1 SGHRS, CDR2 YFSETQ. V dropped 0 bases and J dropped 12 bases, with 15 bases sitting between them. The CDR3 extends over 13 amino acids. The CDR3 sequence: CASSLGLGGKTFF. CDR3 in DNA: TGCGCCAGCAGCTTGGGACTGGGAGGGAAAACTTTCTTT.

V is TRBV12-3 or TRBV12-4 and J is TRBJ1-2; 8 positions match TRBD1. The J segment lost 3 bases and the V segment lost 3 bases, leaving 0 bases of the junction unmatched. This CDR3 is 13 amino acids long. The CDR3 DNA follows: TGTGCCAGCAGTTTGACAGGGGACTATGGCTACACCTTC. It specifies CASSLTGDYGYTF.

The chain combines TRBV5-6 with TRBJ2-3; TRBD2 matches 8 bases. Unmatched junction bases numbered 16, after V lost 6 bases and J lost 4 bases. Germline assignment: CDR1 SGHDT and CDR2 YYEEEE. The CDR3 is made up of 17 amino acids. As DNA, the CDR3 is TGTGCCAGCACCGTCGGATGGCGGGAGGATCTGGCAGATACGCAGTATTTT. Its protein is CASTVGWREDLADTQYF.

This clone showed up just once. CDR3 sequence reads: CASSPGDGEAFF. The CDR3 bases are TGTGCCAGCAGCCCGGGGGACGGTGAAGCTTTCTTT. The chain couples TRBV7-9 to TRBJ1-1, with D perhaps matching TRBD1 (5 bases). V dropped 5 bases and J dropped 7 bases, with 11 bases sitting between them. Germline CDR1 and CDR2: SEHNR and FQNEAQ (reference sequence). This CDR3 comprises 12 residues.

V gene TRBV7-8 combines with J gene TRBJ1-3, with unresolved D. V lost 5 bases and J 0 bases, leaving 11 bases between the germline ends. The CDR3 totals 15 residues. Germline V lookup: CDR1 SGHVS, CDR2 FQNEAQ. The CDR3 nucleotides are TGTGCCAGCAGCCCGCAATCGGGCTCTGGAAACACCATATATTTT. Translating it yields CASSPQSGSGNTIYF. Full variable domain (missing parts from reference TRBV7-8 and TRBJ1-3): GAGVSQSPRYKVAKRGQDVALRCDPISGHVSLFWYQQALGQGPEFLTYFQNEAQLDKSGLPSDRFFAERPEGSVSTLKIQRTQQEDSAVYLCASSPQSGSGNTIYFGEGSWLTVV.

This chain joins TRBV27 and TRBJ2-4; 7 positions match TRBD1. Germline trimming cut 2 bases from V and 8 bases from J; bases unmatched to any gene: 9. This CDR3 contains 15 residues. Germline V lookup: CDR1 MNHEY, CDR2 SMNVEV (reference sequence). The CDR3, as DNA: TGTGCCAGCAGTTTACGTTGGAATACAGGGGACATTCAGTACTTC. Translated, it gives CASSLRWNTGDIQYF.

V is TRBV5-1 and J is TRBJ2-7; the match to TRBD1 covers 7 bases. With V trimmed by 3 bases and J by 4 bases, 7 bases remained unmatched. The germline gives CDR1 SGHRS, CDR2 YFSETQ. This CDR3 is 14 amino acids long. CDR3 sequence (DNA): TGCGCCAGCAGCTCAACAGGGGTCGAGTACGAGCAGTACTTC. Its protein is CASSSTGVEYEQYF. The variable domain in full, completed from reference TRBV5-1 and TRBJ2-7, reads KAGVTQTPRYLIKTRGQQVTLSCSPISGHRSVSWYQQTPGQGLQFLFEYFSETQRNKGNFPGRFSGRQFSNSRSEMNVSTLELGDSALYLCASSSTGVEYEQYFGPGTRLTVT.

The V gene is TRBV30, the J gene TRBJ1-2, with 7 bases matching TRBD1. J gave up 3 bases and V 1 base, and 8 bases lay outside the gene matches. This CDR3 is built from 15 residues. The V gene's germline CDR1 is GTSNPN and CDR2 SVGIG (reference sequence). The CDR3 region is CAWSGPGGYDYGYTF. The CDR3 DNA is TGTGCCTGGAGTGGCCCAGGGGGTTACGACTATGGCTACACCTTC.

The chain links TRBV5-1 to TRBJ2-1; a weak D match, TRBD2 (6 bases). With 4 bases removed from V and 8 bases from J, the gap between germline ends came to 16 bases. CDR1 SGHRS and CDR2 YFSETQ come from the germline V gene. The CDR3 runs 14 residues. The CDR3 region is CASSPSRERDEQFF. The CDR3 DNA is TGCGCCAGCAGCCCATCCCGGGAGCGGGATGAGCAGTTCTTC.

CDR3 region: CASSQSSNEQFF. CDR3 coding DNA: TGCGCCAGCAGCCAGAGCTCCAATGAGCAGTTCTTC. This chain links TRBV4-1 with TRBJ2-1; no firm D call. V dropped 3 bases and J dropped 6 bases, with 6 bases sitting between them. The CDR3 has 12 amino acids. The germline V gene encodes CDR1 MGHRA and CDR2 YSYEKL.

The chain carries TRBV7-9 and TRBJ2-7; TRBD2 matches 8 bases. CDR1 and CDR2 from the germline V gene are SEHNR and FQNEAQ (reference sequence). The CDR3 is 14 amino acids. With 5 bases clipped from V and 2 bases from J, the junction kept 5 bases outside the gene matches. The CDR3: CASSDREGTYEQYF. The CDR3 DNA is TGTGCCAGCAGCGACCGGGAGGGAACCTACGAGCAGTACTTC.

Here the CDR3 DNA reads TGTGCCATCAGTGAGACGACAGATTTGAACACTGAAGCTTTCTTT. Residues: CAISETTDLNTEAFF. V is TRBV10-3 and J is TRBJ1-1, with D possibly matching TRBD1 (5 bases). CDR3 size: 15 residues. Trimming left V 2 bases short and J 0 bases short, with 10 bases between. CDR1 is ENHRY and CDR2 is SYGVKD in the germline V gene.